The 21 T cell receptor beta chains below come from one sample, sequenced in a study of blood T cell repertoires in COVID-19. Assay used: immunoSEQ multiplex PCR; TCRdb lists only in-frame clones, some missing. The sample lists some 160,000 clones; about 90% were seen once. Input material: peripheral blood. The receptor set was obtained from a woman in her 70s with acute or convalescent COVID-19.

This clone was observed a few times. The J gene is TRBJ1-3, the V gene TRBV5-1; a weak D match, TRBD1 (5 bases). The CDR3 spans 13 residues. Germline CDR1 is SGHRS and CDR2 is YFSETQ. Trimming pared 5 bases from V and 0 bases from J, leaving 6 bases between. The CDR3 sequence: CASRGLSGNTIYF. CDR3 nucleotide sequence: TGCGCCAGCAGGGGGCTCTCTGGAAACACCATATATTTT.

This clone was counted a single time. The rearrangement joins TRBV7-9 to TRBJ1-6; 8 bases agree with TRBD1. This CDR3 has 14 residues. The junction had 5 bases not matched to a gene; V was cut back by 5 bases and J by 8 bases. CDR1 is SEHNR and CDR2 is FQNEAQ in the germline V gene (reference sequence). The CDR3 protein is CASSPGQGHSPLHF. CDR3 bases: TGTGCCAGCAGCCCAGGACAGGGACATTCACCCCTCCACTTT.

V usage is TRBV11-2 and J usage is TRBJ2-7; TRBD1 is a possible D gene (5 bases). The ends were cut back, 3 bases at V and 5 bases at J, with 14 bases in the middle. Looked up from germline, CDR1 is SGHAT and CDR2 is FQNNGV. The CDR3 totals 14 residues. CDR3 protein: CASSFRAVPHEQYF. DNA for the CDR3: TGTGCCAGCAGCTTCAGGGCAGTTCCACACGAGCAGTACTTC.

This clone has more than one count but fewer than ten. The V and J genes are TRBV4-1 and TRBJ2-2; 8 bases align to TRBD1. The CDR3 contains 22 residues. The germline V gene has CDR1 MGHRA and CDR2 YSYEKL. Unmatched junction bases numbered 20, after V lost 1 base and J lost 1 base. DNA of the CDR3: TGCGCCAGCAGCCAAGTTCCCCAATCATTCGATTCCGGGACAGGGAACACCGGGGAGCTGTTTTTT. This translates into CASSQVPQSFDSGTGNTGELFF.

The chain couples TRBV30 to TRBJ1-5; D may be TRBD1 (5 bases). Germline loops: CDR1 GTSNPN, CDR2 SVGIG (reference sequence). The CDR3 spans 14 residues. Trimming left V 2 bases short and J 2 bases short, with 10 bases between. The CDR3, as DNA: TGTGCCTGGAGTCAGGGTTCCGGCAATCAGCCCCAGCATTTT. Its translation is CAWSQGSGNQPQHF.

This rearrangement joins TRBV4-1 to TRBJ1-6, with TRBD1 as a possible D gene (6 bases). The CDR3 runs to 16 residues. The germline V and J ends were trimmed by 1 base and 6 bases, with 13 bases remaining between them. Germline values: CDR1 MGHRA, CDR2 YSYEKL. As DNA, the CDR3 is TGCGCCAGCAGCCAAGGCCTTCAGGGGCCTAATTCACCCCTCCACTTT. Encoded protein: CASSQGLQGPNSPLHF.

The chain uses TRBV2 and TRBJ2-7; no clear D. Looked up from germline, CDR1 is SNHLY and CDR2 is FYNNEI. The CDR3 consists of 13 residues. The germline V and J ends were trimmed by 2 bases and 2 bases, with 7 bases remaining between them. Here the CDR3 DNA reads TGTGCCAGCAGTGAATTAGAGGCCTACGAGCAGTACTTC. Translated, it gives CASSELEAYEQYF.

The V and J genes are TRBV7-2 and TRBJ2-7, with 8 bases that match TRBD1. Germline values: CDR1 SGHTA, CDR2 FQGNSA. The CDR3 consists of 14 residues. V lost 5 bases to trimming and J lost 0 bases; unmatched junction nucleotides: 3. In DNA, the CDR3 is TGTGCCAGCAGCCAGGACAGGGACTCCTACGAGCAGTACTTC. Residues: CASSQDRDSYEQYF. The complete variable domain, with remaining parts taken from reference TRBV7-2 and TRBJ2-7, reads GAGVSQSPSNKVTEKGKDVELRCDPISGHTALYWYRQSLGQGLEFLIYFQGNSAPDKSGLPSDRFSAERTGGSVSTLTIQRTQQEDSAVYLCASSQDRDSYEQYFGPGTRLTVT.

The V call is TRBV7-2, the J call TRBJ1-1, with D tentatively TRBD1 (6 bases). The CDR3 spans 15 residues. Germline CDR1 and CDR2: SGHTA and FQGNSA. Trimming shortened V by 5 bases and J by 6 bases, and 19 bases separated the two germline ends. As DNA, the CDR3 is TGTGCCAGCAGCCGCTCGTACAACAGGGCCGCTGAAGCTTTCTTT. Protein product: CASSRSYNRAAEAFF.

The gene calls are TRBV19 and TRBJ1-4, with TRBD1 matching over 8 bases. CDR1 is LNHDA and CDR2 is SQIVND in the germline V gene (reference sequence). Losses at the gene ends were 5 bases for V and 4 bases for J; bases not matched to a gene: 6. The CDR3 length is 15 residues. CDR3 region: CASSAGQAINEKLFF. CDR3 coding DNA: TGTGCCAGTAGTGCGGGACAGGCGATTAATGAAAAACTGTTTTTT.

The genes are TRBV5-1 and TRBJ2-6; 7 nucleotides align to TRBD1. The CDR3 loop spans 16 amino acids. V lost 6 bases to trimming and J lost 0 bases; unmatched junction nucleotides: 6. Germline loops: CDR1 SGHRS, CDR2 YFSETQ. CDR3 sequence: CASTGQAVSGANVLTF. The CDR3 region has the DNA TGCGCCAGCACCGGACAGGCCGTCTCTGGGGCCAACGTCCTGACTTTC. Looking up the rest from reference TRBV5-1 and TRBJ2-6 gives the full variable domain: KAGVTQTPRYLIKTRGQQVTLSCSPISGHRSVSWYQQTPGQGLQFLFEYFSETQRNKGNFPGRFSGRQFSNSRSEMNVSTLELGDSALYLCASTGQAVSGANVLTFGAGSRLTVL.

V usage is TRBV29-1 and J usage is TRBJ2-2; D ambiguous. The V end lost 4 bases, the J end lost 6 bases, and 9 bases lay between the germline ends. Germline V CDR1 and CDR2: SQVTM, ANQGSEA. The CDR3 length is 12 residues. CDR3 nucleotides: TGCAGCGTTGCCGGGTTGGCCGGGGAGCTGTTTTTT. It encodes CSVAGLAGELFF.

The chain carries TRBV27 and TRBJ1-2, with D tentatively TRBD1 (5 bases). Trimming stripped 6 bases from V and 5 bases from J, with 10 bases between. The CDR3 contains 12 residues. The V gene's germline CDR1 is MNHEY and CDR2 SMNVEV (reference sequence). CDR3 in amino acids: CASSNGGYGYTF. CDR3 in DNA: TGTGCCAGCAGCAACGGGGGGTATGGCTACACCTTC.

Only one count was recorded for this clone. The chain links TRBV3-1 (or the pseudogene TRBV3-2) to TRBJ2-7; TRBD2 agrees at 10 bases. In germline, CDR1 is LGHDT, CDR2 YNNKEL (reference sequence). After removal of 0 bases from V and 9 bases from J, the junction contained 5 bases not matched to a gene. The CDR3 length is 14 residues. CDR3 in amino acids: CASSQDSGGLGQYF. The CDR3 nucleotides read TGTGCCAGCAGCCAAGATAGCGGGGGGCTGGGGCAGTACTTC.

The chain combines TRBV5-1 with TRBJ1-1; D is perhaps TRBD1 (5 bases). CDR3 length: 13 amino acids. Trimming left V 4 bases short and J 1 base short, with 8 bases between. Looked up from germline, CDR1 is SGHRS and CDR2 is YFSETQ. The CDR3 region is CASSPGQNTEAFF. The CDR3 region has the DNA TGCGCCAGCAGCCCAGGACAGAACACTGAAGCTTTCTTT.

The chain recombines TRBV30 with TRBJ1-3; D perhaps matches TRBD1 (5 bases). Germline-derived CDR1 and CDR2 are GTSNPN and SVGIG (reference sequence). Trimming shortened V by 1 base and J by 3 bases, and 7 bases separated the two germline ends. The CDR3 consists of 13 residues. CDR3 in DNA: TGTGCCTGGAGTGCCGGGGGTGGAAACACCATATATTTT. Residues: CAWSAGGGNTIYF.

This chain uses TRBV28 with TRBJ2-1, with 11 bases fitting TRBD2. The germline V gene encodes CDR1 MDHEN and CDR2 SYDVKM. The CDR3 sequence is 16 residues long. J was trimmed by 7 bases and V by 6 bases; bases with no gene match: 11. CDR3 amino acids: CASRLLGTSGVNEQFF. CDR3 bases: TGTGCCAGCAGACTCTTGGGGACTAGCGGTGTTAATGAGCAGTTCTTC.

This clone was seen a single time. The chain carries TRBV5-4 and TRBJ2-7; a possible D gene is TRBD1 (6 bases). This CDR3 region has 13 residues. Germline values: CDR1 SGHNT, CDR2 YYREEE (reference sequence). Trimming shortened V by 3 bases and J by 1 base, and 8 bases separated the two germline ends. The CDR3, as DNA: TGTGCCAGCAGCTCGCAGGGGTCCTACGAGCAGTACTTC. This encodes CASSSQGSYEQYF. Based on the CDR3 plus reference TRBV5-4 and TRBJ2-7, the full variable domain is ETGVTQSPTHLIKTRGQQVTLRCSSQSGHNTVSWYQQALGQGPQFIFQYYREEENGRGNFPPRFSGLQFPNYSSELNVNALELDDSALYLCASSSQGSYEQYFGPGTRLTVT.

The chain couples TRBV6-1 to TRBJ1-5; D is ambiguous. The CDR3 covers 16 residues. The germline V gene has CDR1 MNHNS and CDR2 SASEGT. Trimming cost V 3 bases and J 0 bases, with 12 bases left between them. CDR3: CASSDYSGVSNQPQHF. As DNA, the CDR3 is TGTGCCAGCAGTGATTACAGCGGTGTTAGCAATCAGCCCCAGCATTTT.

This chain joins TRBV7-2 and TRBJ2-1; 14 nucleotides match TRBD2. The CDR3 spans 15 residues. V shed 7 bases and J 10 bases; nucleotides not matched to a gene: 9. In germline, CDR1 is SGHTA, CDR2 FQGNSA. The DNA for the CDR3 is TGTGCCAGCACCAAGGGTTGGACTAGCGGGGGGGAGCAGTTCTTC. This encodes CASTKGWTSGGEQFF.

The chain employs TRBV2 and TRBJ1-2, with D possibly being TRBD1 (5 bases). The CDR3 has 12 amino acids. V dropped 3 bases and J dropped 5 bases, with 7 bases sitting between them. The V gene's germline CDR1 is SNHLY and CDR2 FYNNEI. The CDR3 nucleotides read TGTGCCAGCAGTGAGTCAGGGTATGGCTACACCTTC. Translation gives CASSESGYGYTF.